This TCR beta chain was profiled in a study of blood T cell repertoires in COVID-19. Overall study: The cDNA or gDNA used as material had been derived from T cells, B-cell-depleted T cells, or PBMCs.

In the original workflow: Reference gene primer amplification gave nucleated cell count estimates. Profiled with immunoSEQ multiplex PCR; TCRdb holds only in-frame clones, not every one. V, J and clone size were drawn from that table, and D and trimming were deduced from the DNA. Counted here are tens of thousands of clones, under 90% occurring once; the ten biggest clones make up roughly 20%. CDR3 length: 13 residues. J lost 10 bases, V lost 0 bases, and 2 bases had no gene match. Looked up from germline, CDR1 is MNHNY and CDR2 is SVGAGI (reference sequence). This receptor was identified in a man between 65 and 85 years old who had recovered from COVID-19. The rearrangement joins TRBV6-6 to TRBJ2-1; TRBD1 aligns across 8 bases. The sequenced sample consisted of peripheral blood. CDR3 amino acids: CASSYSGQEEQFF. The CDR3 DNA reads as TGTGCCAGCAGTTACTCGGGACAGGAAGAGCAGTTCTTC.